These 20 T cell receptor beta chains were sequenced from one sample in a study of T cells in Graves' hyperthyroidism and ophthalmopathy. Using RNA transcripts as the source, TCR beta CDR3 regions were amplified. The TCR CDR3 was amplified in a first-round RT-PCR using the HTBI primer set. TCRdb re-analysed the multiplex PCR reads in MiXCR, keeping a single row per CDR3 protein. The sample includes about 350,000 distinct CDR3 sequences, approximately 13% seen only once; the top ten take around 24%. The specimen was blood. These TCRs come from a woman under 40 with Graves' hyperthyroidism.

This clonotype was seen repeatedly, ten times or more. The chain combines TRBV28 with TRBJ1-5; perhaps TRBD1 as D (6 bases). The germline V gene has CDR1 MDHEN and CDR2 SYDVKM. With 5 bases removed from V and 0 bases from J, the gap between germline ends came to 17 bases. The CDR3 length is 17 residues. The CDR3 DNA reads TGTGCCAGCAGTGCCCTGGACAGTTATTATAGCAATCAGCCCCAGCATTTT. Encoded protein: CASSALDSYYSNQPQHF.

CDR3 DNA sequence: TGCAGCGTGGACCGGACAGGGGGAACTGAAGCTTTCTTT. This gives the protein CSVDRTGGTEAFF. The rearrangement links TRBV29-1 to TRBJ1-1; TRBD1 aligns across 10 bases. Germline V gene data show CDR1 as SQVTM and CDR2 as ANQGSEA. Trimming took 6 bases from V and 5 from J; bases not matched to a gene: 6. This CDR3 contains 13 residues.

In its sample, this clonotype was seen a few times. The CDR3: CSARDSGGYTF. The CDR3 coding sequence is TGCAGTGCTAGAGATTCGGGCGGCTACACCTTC. The chain employs TRBV20-1 and TRBJ1-2; D is unresolved. This CDR3 spans 11 amino acids. V was shortened by 0 bases and J by 8 bases, with 7 bases between the two germline ends. The germline CDR1 and CDR2 sequences are DFQATT and SNEGSKA (reference sequence).

The CDR3 protein is CSVDGFRGDEQYF. Here the CDR3 DNA reads TGCAGCGTTGATGGGTTCCGGGGGGACGAGCAGTACTTC. The chain links TRBV29-1 to TRBJ2-7, with 7 bases aligning to TRBD2. In germline, CDR1 is SQVTM, CDR2 ANQGSEA. V was clipped by 3 bases and J by 5 bases; unmatched bases: 7. There are 13 residues in the CDR3.

This clonotype occurred many times. The chain joins TRBV27 to TRBJ1-1; D is ambiguous. Trimming removed 5 bases from V and 2 bases from J, with 15 bases in between. The CDR3 extends over 15 amino acids. Germline V gene lookup returns CDR1 MNHEY and CDR2 SMNVEV (reference sequence). The CDR3 region has the DNA TGTGCCAGCAGTAGCCCCGGACTGAGCAACACTGAAGCTTTCTTT. As protein: CASSSPGLSNTEAFF.

This clonotype was recorded many times. The chain combines TRBV19 with TRBJ1-5, with 9 bases matching TRBD1. The junction had 7 bases not matched to a gene; V was cut back by 6 bases and J by 7 bases. The CDR3 is 14 residues long. Looked up from germline, CDR1 is LNHDA and CDR2 is SQIVND (reference sequence). CDR3 in DNA: TGTGCCAGTAGCCAACAGGGGGCATGGCAGCCCCAGCATTTT. It translates to CASSQQGAWQPQHF. The full variable domain, completed using reference TRBV19 and TRBJ1-5, is DGGITQSPKYLFRKEGQNVTLSCEQNLNHDAMYWYRQDPGQGLRLIYYSQIVNDFQKGDIAEGYSVSREKKESFPLTVTSAQKNPTAFYLCASSQQGAWQPQHFGDGTRLSIL.

This clonotype was picked up a small number of times. This rearrangement joins TRBV7-9 to TRBJ1-6; possible D gene TRBD1, 5 bases. This CDR3 spans 13 amino acids. V was pared by 7 bases and J by 7 bases, with 11 bases between. The germline V gene has CDR1 SEHNR and CDR2 FQNEAQ (reference sequence). The CDR3 loop is CASIQGGNSPLHF. The CDR3 DNA follows: TGTGCCAGCATCCAGGGTGGAAATTCACCCCTCCACTTT.

This clonotype showed up just a few times. The chain links TRBV19 to TRBJ2-7; D is unresolved. CDR3 length: 13 amino acids. Germline values: CDR1 LNHDA, CDR2 SQIVND (reference sequence). The ends were cut back, 5 bases at V and 2 bases at J, with 10 bases in the middle. As DNA, the CDR3 is TGTGCCAGTAGTCGGTCGGCCGCCTACGAGCAGTACTTC. This translates into CASSRSAAYEQYF.

This clonotype was recorded many times. Written as DNA, the CDR3 is TGTGCCAGCAGGGACCGGAACACCGGGGAGCTGTTTTTT. Its protein is CASRDRNTGELFF. The chain recombines TRBV6-1 with TRBJ2-2; no clear D. Per the germline V gene, CDR1 is MNHNS and CDR2 is SASEGT. V lost 6 bases and J 1 base, leaving 6 bases between the germline ends. The CDR3 length is 13 residues.

This clonotype was seen a few times. The chain uses TRBV28 and TRBJ2-6, with D unresolved. Trimming took 6 bases from V and 2 from J, leaving 11 bases between them. This CDR3 is built from 15 residues. The germline gives CDR1 MDHEN, CDR2 SYDVKM. CDR3 DNA: TGTGCCAGCAGAGTACGAGCAACTGGGGCCAACGTCCTGACTTTC. This encodes CASRVRATGANVLTF.

In its sample, this clonotype was seen once. Possible read error: a much larger clone is one base away. The gene calls are TRBV13 and TRBJ1-2; 7 bases agree with TRBD1. Germline CDR1 and CDR2: PRHDT and FYEKMQ (reference sequence). The CDR3 contains 15 residues. For the CDR3, the DNA is TGTGCCAACAGCCAAGGGACAGACAATAACTATGGCTACACCTTC. Protein product: CANSQGTDNNYGYTF.

As for this clonotype: A read error may be the cause here, since a much bigger clone is one base away. This chain joins TRBV28 and TRBJ2-7, with D perhaps given as TRBD1 or TRBD2 (6 bases each). With 7 bases removed from V and 2 bases from J, the gap between germline ends came to 18 bases. Germline V gives CDR1 MDHEN, CDR2 SYDVKM. The CDR3 totals 15 residues. DNA of the CDR3: TGTGCCAGCACTCCCCAGGAAGGGGGGACCTACGAGCAGTACTTC. It translates to CASTPQEGGTYEQYF.

This clonotype has at least ten counts. The chain employs TRBV20-1 and TRBJ2-5; TRBD1 matches 11 bases. The germline gives CDR1 DFQATT, CDR2 SNEGSKA (reference sequence). The ends lost 2 bases at V and 5 bases at J; junction bases unmatched: 4. This CDR3 has 14 amino acids. The CDR3, as DNA: TGCAGTGCTAGACCCGGGACAGGGGGTGAGACCCAGTACTTC. It is translated as CSARPGTGGETQYF.

The chain employs TRBV28 and TRBJ2-5, with D possibly being TRBD2 (5 bases). The CDR3 has 13 amino acids. Germline loops: CDR1 MDHEN, CDR2 SYDVKM. V lost 6 bases and J 5 bases, leaving 13 bases between the germline ends. In nucleotides, the CDR3 is TGTGCCAGCAGCCAGGCTAGCAGGGAGACCCAGTACTTC. Translated: CASSQASRETQYF.

This clonotype was picked up many times. The J gene is TRBJ2-5, the V gene TRBV5-1; 9 bases agree with TRBD2. After removal of 0 bases from V and 4 bases from J, the junction contained 10 bases not matched to a gene. There are 17 residues in the CDR3. Germline CDR1 reads SGHRS; CDR2 reads YFSETQ. Here the CDR3 DNA reads TGCGCCAGCAGCTTGGCGGCTAGCGGGACGTCAGTAGAGACCCAGTACTTC. Amino acids: CASSLAASGTSVETQYF.

The V call is TRBV7-2, the J call TRBJ1-2; D remains ambiguous. The CDR3 has 12 residues. Trimming removed 1 base from V and 7 bases from J, with 7 bases in between. Per germline, CDR1 SGHTA and CDR2 FQGNSA. Here the CDR3 reads CASSLDQTGYTF. CDR3 nucleotides: TGTGCCAGCAGCTTAGACCAGACTGGCTACACCTTC.

In regard to this clonotype: Just one base apart from a much larger clone, this may be a read error. The gene calls are TRBV29-1 and TRBJ2-5; the D is unclear. CDR1 and CDR2 (germline): SQVTM, ANQGSEA. CDR3 length: 12 residues. The CDR3 region has the DNA TGCGGCGTTGCCCGGCAGGATCGGACCCAGTACTTC. Protein: CGVARQDRTQYF.

This clonotype was detected many times. The rearrangement links TRBV30 to TRBJ2-7, with 8 bases identical to TRBD1. With V trimmed by 7 bases and J by 4 bases, 12 bases remained unmatched. This CDR3 has 14 residues. CDR1 and CDR2 (germline): GTSNPN, SVGIG (reference sequence). CDR3 nucleotide sequence: TGTGCCTCCTCATCGACAGGGGCGGGATACGAGCAGTACTTC. Protein: CASSSTGAGYEQYF.

Ten or more counts support this clonotype. The rearrangement uses TRBV5-6 and TRBJ2-1, with 7 bases identical to TRBD1. This CDR3 comprises 15 residues. CDR1 is SGHDT and CDR2 is YYEEEE in the germline V gene. V was clipped by 5 bases and J by 9 bases; unmatched bases: 14. CDR3 sequence (DNA): TGTGCCAGCAGTAAACAGGGGATAGGGAATGTTGAGCAGTTCTTC. It encodes CASSKQGIGNVEQFF.

There are many counts of this clonotype. The rearrangement links TRBV28 to TRBJ2-1; possible D gene TRBD2, 5 bases. This CDR3 has 14 amino acids. Germline V gene data show CDR1 as MDHEN and CDR2 as SYDVKM. Trimming took off 4 bases at V and 3 bases at J, with 10 bases between the two ends. This chain's CDR3 is CASSSGLNYNEQFF. CDR3 in DNA: TGTGCCAGCAGTTCAGGACTCAACTACAATGAGCAGTTCTTC.